These 8 T cell receptor beta chains share one sample of origin, sequenced in a study of Graves' ophthalmopathy and Graves' hyperthyroidism (dated by TCRdb to the late 2010s). TCRdb names Illumina HiSeq 2000 as the instrument used. TCR beta CDR3 regions were amplified from RNA transcripts for repertoire sequencing. The first round of RT-PCR was done with HTBI primers and the Qiagen OneStep RT-PCR kit, and was followed by a second round of multiplex PCR, then size selection and purification. TCRdb reprocessed the public reads (quality trimming at Q25 with fastp, clone calling with MiXCR) and kept in-frame beta chains. A single entry per CDR3 protein holds the most common genes and DNA from its merged rows. The sample table records about 400,000 distinct CDR3 sequences; around 17% of these occur just once. 1.5% to 2% of the sample is in the top ten clones. Sequenced: peripheral blood. The source of these receptors is a woman between 18 and 29 years old with Graves' ophthalmopathy. Donor details come from another sample of the same person, matched by shared clones.

This clonotype was seen at least ten times. This chain joins TRBV29-1 and TRBJ2-2; D not certain. The germline CDR1 and CDR2 sequences are SQVTM and ANQGSEA. The CDR3 totals 16 residues. V was trimmed by 1 base and J by 0 bases, leaving 12 bases between them. CDR3 bases: TGCAGCGTTGAAGCGGAAGTCGGGCCGAACACCGGGGAGCTGTTTTTT. It encodes CSVEAEVGPNTGELFF.

Ten or more counts support this clonotype. The V and J genes are TRBV18 and TRBJ2-7; 10 nucleotides align to TRBD2. V gave up 4 bases and J gave up 7 bases; unmatched junction bases: 13. From germline, CDR1 is KGHSH and CDR2 LQKENI. The CDR3 is 16 amino acids. The CDR3 DNA reads TGTGCCAGCTCACAACTTCTAGCGGGGGAACCAGGAGAGCAGTACTTC. As protein: CASSQLLAGEPGEQYF.

The V gene is TRBV7-8, the J gene TRBJ2-2; 8 nucleotides line up with TRBD1. The germline V gene encodes CDR1 SGHVS and CDR2 FQNEAQ. The CDR3 runs to 16 residues. V trimming: 5 bases; J trimming: 2 bases; junction bases outside the gene matches: 7. The CDR3: CASSLWDRPNTGELFF. In nucleotides, the CDR3 is TGTGCCAGCAGCCTGTGGGACAGGCCCAACACCGGGGAGCTGTTTTTT.

Ten or more counts support this clonotype. The chain couples TRBV11-2 to TRBJ2-7; D may be TRBD2 (6 bases). The CDR3 is made up of 12 amino acids. The ends were cut back, 4 bases at V and 3 bases at J, with 7 bases in the middle. Germline V gives CDR1 SGHAT, CDR2 FQNNGV. CDR3 amino acids: CASSWTIYEQYF. The CDR3 nucleotides are TGTGCCAGCAGCTGGACTATCTACGAGCAGTACTTC.

The sample holds many counts of this clonotype. A much larger clone lies a single base off, so this may be a read error. The chain combines TRBV6-2 or TRBV6-3 with TRBJ1-1, with D unclear. The CDR3 is 14 amino acids. Germline CDR1 MNHEY, CDR2 SVGEGT. Here the CDR3 DNA reads TGTGCCAGCAGGACCCCCGGACTGAACACTGGAGCTTTCTTT. It is translated as CASRTPGLNTGAFF.

There are many counts of this clonotype. CDR3 nucleotide sequence: TGTGCCAGCAGCCCATCCGGCGTATTGGACACCCTTTATAGCAATCAGCCCCAGCATTTT. Protein: CASSPSGVLDTLYSNQPQHF. The chain combines TRBV4-2 with TRBJ1-5; tentatively, D is TRBD1 (5 bases). This CDR3 contains 20 residues. Germline V gene sequence: CDR1 LGHNA, CDR2 YNFKEQ. Between the trimmed V and J ends, which lost 4 bases and 0 bases, there was a span of 25 bases.

There are many counts of this clonotype. V is TRBV15 and J is TRBJ1-5; D not certain. CDR1 is LNHNV and CDR2 is YYDKDF in the germline V gene (reference sequence). The CDR3 length is 13 residues. V shed 5 bases and J shed 0 bases, with 5 bases lying between them. CDR3 nucleotides: TGTGCCACCAGCCCAAGTAGCAATCAGCCCCAGCATTTT. As protein: CATSPSSNQPQHF. The whole variable domain, remainder taken from reference TRBV15 and TRBJ1-5, is DAMVIQNPRYQVTQFGKPVTLSCSQTLNHNVMYWYQQKSSQAPKLLFHYYDKDFNNEADTPDNFQSRRPNTSFCFLDIRSPGLGDTAMYLCATSPSSNQPQHFGDGTRLSIL.

V usage is TRBV12-3 or TRBV12-4 and J usage is TRBJ1-5, with no clear D. The germline V and J ends were trimmed by 8 bases and 0 bases, with 11 bases remaining between them. The CDR3 length is 14 residues. The CDR3 region is CASPRLNSNQPQHF. Here the CDR3 DNA reads TGTGCCAGCCCTCGACTGAATAGCAATCAGCCCCAGCATTTT.